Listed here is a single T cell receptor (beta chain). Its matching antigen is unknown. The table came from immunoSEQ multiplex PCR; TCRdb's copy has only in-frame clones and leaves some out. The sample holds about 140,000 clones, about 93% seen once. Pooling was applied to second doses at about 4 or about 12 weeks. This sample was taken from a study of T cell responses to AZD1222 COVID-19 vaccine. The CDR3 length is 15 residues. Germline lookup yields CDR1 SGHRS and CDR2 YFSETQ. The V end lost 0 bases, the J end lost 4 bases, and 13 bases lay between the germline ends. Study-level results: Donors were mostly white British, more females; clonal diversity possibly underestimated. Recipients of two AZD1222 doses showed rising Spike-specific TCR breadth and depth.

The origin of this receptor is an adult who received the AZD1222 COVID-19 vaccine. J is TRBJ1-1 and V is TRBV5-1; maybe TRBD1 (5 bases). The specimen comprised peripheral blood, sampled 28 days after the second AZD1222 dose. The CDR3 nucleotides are TGCGCCAGCAGCTTGGATCAGGGTGGGAGCACTGAAGCTTTCTTT. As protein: CASSLDQGGSTEAFF.